The 8 T cell receptor beta chains below come from one sample, sequenced in a study of T cells in Graves' hyperthyroidism and ophthalmopathy. The source material, RNA transcripts, was used to amplify TCR beta CDR3 regions. HTBI primers drove first-round RT-PCR of the TCR CDR3. TCRdb re-called the multiplex PCR reads with MiXCR, one entry per CDR3 protein. The table has about 600,000 distinct CDR3 sequences, roughly 16% seen once. The sequencing input was blood. The receptors here all came from a woman in her thirties or forties with Graves' ophthalmopathy.

This clonotype was counted at least ten times. The genes are TRBV6-5 and TRBJ1-1, with TRBD1 identical over 9 bases. V lost 0 bases, J lost 0 bases, and 5 bases stayed unmatched. Germline CDR1 MNHEY, CDR2 SVGAGI. The CDR3 sequence is 17 residues long. DNA of the CDR3: TGTGCCAGCAGTTACTCTTATGGGACAGGGTTGAACACTGAAGCTTTCTTT. Its translation is CASSYSYGTGLNTEAFF.

Many counts were recorded for this clonotype. The rearrangement joins TRBV12-3 or TRBV12-4 to TRBJ2-5; TRBD2 might be the D (5 bases). Trimming pared 1 base from V and 2 bases from J, leaving 8 bases between. CDR3 length: 14 amino acids. CDR3 bases: TGTGCCAGCAGTTTAGGGGAGTATCAAGAGACCCAGTACTTC. Encoded protein: CASSLGEYQETQYF.

The sample holds many counts of this clonotype. The chain is built from TRBV30 and TRBJ2-5; D call uncertain. Germline loops: CDR1 GTSNPN, CDR2 SVGIG (reference sequence). The CDR3 covers 14 residues. Trimming removed 0 bases from V and 2 bases from J, with 10 bases in between. The CDR3 DNA reads as TGTGCCTGGAGTGTAAACGGCGCACAAGAGACCCAGTACTTC. It translates to CAWSVNGAQETQYF.

This clonotype was counted at least ten times. The genes are TRBV28 and TRBJ1-1, with D maybe TRBD1 (5 bases). V lost 6 bases to trimming and J lost 8 bases, with 13 bases between them. Germline V gene sequence: CDR1 MDHEN, CDR2 SYDVKM. The CDR3 is 12 amino acids. CDR3 in amino acids: CASSLPGLEAFF. CDR3 coding DNA: TGTGCCAGCAGCCTCCCAGGGTTGGAAGCTTTCTTT.

V gene TRBV4-2 combines with J gene TRBJ2-7, with a possible D match to TRBD2 (6 bases). Germline CDR1 reads LGHNA; CDR2 reads YNFKEQ. V was pared by 4 bases and J by 3 bases, with 16 bases between. This CDR3 is 15 amino acids long. Here the CDR3 DNA reads TGTGCCAGCAGCCTCGCGACTACGGGGGACTACGAGCAGTACTTC. Its protein is CASSLATTGDYEQYF.

This chain connects TRBV24-1 to TRBJ2-1; D ambiguous. Trimming pared 4 bases from V and 8 bases from J, leaving 20 bases between. The germline V gene has CDR1 KGHDR and CDR2 SFDVKD. The CDR3 totals 16 residues. CDR3 amino acids: CATSDPGLVGSDEQFF. In DNA form, the CDR3 reads TGTGCCACCAGTGACCCGGGTTTAGTGGGTTCGGATGAGCAGTTCTTC.

This clonotype was observed a few times. This chain links TRBV6-1 with TRBJ2-1; 10 bases map to TRBD2. J gave up 2 bases and V 6 bases, and 7 bases lay outside the gene matches. The CDR3 consists of 16 residues. The germline V gene encodes CDR1 MNHNS and CDR2 SASEGT. Here the CDR3 DNA reads TGTGCCAGCAGGCCAAAGCGGGAGGGTACCTACAATGAGCAGTTCTTC. This sequence encodes CASRPKREGTYNEQFF.

The chain couples TRBV11-2 to TRBJ2-5; no clear D. CDR1 is SGHAT and CDR2 is FQNNGV in the germline V gene. V shed 2 bases and J shed 6 bases, with 10 bases lying between them. The CDR3 spans 13 residues. The chain's CDR3 is CASSLHNPQTQYF. DNA of the CDR3: TGTGCCAGCAGCTTACACAATCCCCAGACCCAGTACTTC.